Listed below are T cell receptor beta chains from one sample, sequenced in a study of early T cells in non-severe SARS-CoV-2 infection. TCRdb reanalysed the 5' RACE reads using MiXCR and keeps one entry per CDR3 protein. The sample consists of tens of thousands of distinct CDR3 sequences, 5.6% of them appearing once. Sequenced material: whole blood. The source is an adult who was a healthcare worker with PCR-confirmed SARS-CoV-2 infection or an uninfected control (not recorded which). Both conserved end residues are part of each CDR3. D genes are given only for firm matches. Rows may omit the clone size; those that give it use once, few, many or a size class.

>TRBV19|-|TRBJ1-1|-
CAIRRGSNTEAFF
TGTGCCATCCGGAGGGGGAGTAACACTGAAGCTTTCTTT
>TRBV6-6|many|TRBJ1-2|-
CASRRVRSNYGYTF
TGTGCCAGCAGGAGGGTTAGGTCTAACTATGGCTACACCTTC
>TRBV6-2/TRBV6-3|few|TRBJ2-1|-
CASSIRGYEQFF
TGTGCCAGCTCCATAAGGGGATACGAGCAGTTCTTC
>TRBV30|many|TRBJ2-2|-
CAWSVRSRTTNTGELFF
TGTGCCTGGAGTGTACGATCACGGACAACTAACACCGGGGAGCTGTTTTTT
>TRBV12-3/TRBV12-4|-|TRBJ2-7|-
CASSLGSVYEQYF
TGTGCCAGCAGTTTAGGAAGCGTATACGAGCAGTACTTC
>TRBV20-1|-|TRBJ2-7|-
CSASLSEEEQYF
TGCAGTGCTAGCCTTTCGGAGGAAGAGCAGTACTTC
>TRBV9|many|TRBJ2-5|-
CASSVLPQETQYF
TGTGCCAGCAGCGTGCTACCCCAAGAGACCCAGTACTTC
>TRBV9|-|TRBJ2-7|TRBD1
CASSLTGQGPYEQYF
TGTGCCAGCAGCCTAACGGGACAGGGTCCCTACGAGCAGTACTTC
>TRBV4-1|once|TRBJ1-6|-
CASSLSPGLNSPLHF
TGCGCCAGCAGCCTTTCCCCGGGGCTTAATTCACCCCTCCACTTT
>TRBV12-3/TRBV12-4|few|TRBJ1-5|-
CASSLAGGVQPQHF
TGTGCCAGCAGTTTAGCGGGGGGAGTTCAGCCCCAGCATTTT
>TRBV12-2|many|TRBJ1-1|-
CASGSGRGPINTEAFF
TGTGCAAGTGGCTCTGGGCGGGGACCGATAAACACTGAAGCTTTCTTT
>TRBV7-7|-|TRBJ1-4|TRBD1
CASSRRQGTGWLFF
TGTGCTAGCAGCCGGAGACAGGGGACCGGTTGGCTGTTTTTT
>TRBV5-5|many|TRBJ2-5|-
CASSKIDGTQLQETQYF
TGTGCCAGCAGCAAGATAGACGGGACCCAATTACAAGAGACCCAGTACTTC
>TRBV20-1|many|TRBJ1-4|-
CSSHGTNEKLFF
TGCAGTTCCCATGGTACTAATGAAAAACTGTTTTTT
>TRBV2|many|TRBJ2-7|-
CASSGEGVNEQYF
TGTGCCAGCAGTGGCGAAGGGGTAAACGAGCAGTACTTC
>TRBV6-2/TRBV6-3|many|TRBJ1-2|TRBD1
CACRQGNYGYTF
TGTGCCTGTCGACAGGGAAACTATGGCTACACCTTC
>TRBV19|many|TRBJ2-4|TRBD2
CASSIGLADAKNIQYF
TGTGCCAGTAGTATAGGACTAGCGGACGCCAAAAACATTCAGTACTTC
>TRBV5-4|many|TRBJ1-2|-
CASSLIWELNYGYTF
TGTGCCAGCAGCTTGATTTGGGAGCTTAACTATGGCTACACCTTC
>TRBV19|-|TRBJ2-7|TRBD2
CASSIVRGTSGDEQYF
TGTGCCAGTAGTATAGTCCGGGGGACTAGCGGCGACGAGCAGTACTTC
>TRBV3-1|once|TRBJ2-3|TRBD2
CASSQDWGSSGLTDTQYF
TGTGCCAGCAGCCAAGATTGGGGGTCTAGCGGCCTCACAGATACGCAGTATTTT
>TRBV5-1|few|TRBJ2-6|-
CASSLGGLGANVLTF
TGCGCCAGCAGCTTGGGTGGACTCGGGGCCAACGTCCTGACTTTC
>TRBV4-2|-|TRBJ2-5|TRBD2
CASSQEGTRQETQYF
TGTGCCAGCAGCCAAGAAGGGACTAGACAAGAGACCCAGTACTTC
>TRBV12-3/TRBV12-4|many|TRBJ2-7|TRBD1
CASSFARTGVVDEQYF
TGTGCCAGCAGTTTCGCTAGGACAGGTGTCGTGGACGAGCAGTACTTC
>TRBV14|-|TRBJ2-4|-
CASRAAGATSIQYF
TGTGCCAGCAGAGCTGCAGGGGCTACATCCATTCAGTACTTC
>TRBV10-3|-|TRBJ1-1|-
CAISPWGGTEAFF
TGTGCCATCAGTCCCTGGGGGGGCACTGAAGCTTTCTTT
>TRBV6-6|many|TRBJ2-1|-
CASTPPGQLSYNEQFF
TGTGCCAGCACCCCCCCGGGACAACTGTCCTACAATGAGCAGTTCTTC
>TRBV28|many|TRBJ2-5|-
CASSPASGLNWETQYF
TGTGCCAGCAGCCCGGCCTCGGGCCTGAACTGGGAGACCCAGTACTTC
>TRBV9|many|TRBJ1-1|TRBD1
CASSGKTGGDTEAFF
TGTGCCAGCAGCGGTAAGACAGGGGGGGACACTGAAGCTTTCTTT
>TRBV6-2/TRBV6-3|few|TRBJ1-1|-
CASSYSAEAFF
TGTGCCAGCAGTTACAGTGCTGAAGCTTTCTTT
>TRBV20-1|many|TRBJ2-1|-
CSAYTTTTLFVPYNEQFF
TGCAGTGCTTACACCACGACTACGCTTTTCGTGCCCTACAATGAGCAGTTCTTC
>TRBV20-1|-|TRBJ1-3|-
CSARTAGNTIYF
TGCAGTGCTAGGACGGCTGGAAACACCATATATTTT
>TRBV29-1|many|TRBJ2-1|TRBD1
CTGGQDSYNEQFF
TGCACCGGAGGACAGGATTCCTACAATGAGCAGTTCTTC
>TRBV18|many|TRBJ1-1|-
CASSLKNSNTEAFF
TGTGCCAGCTCCCTCAAGAATTCGAACACTGAAGCTTTCTTT
>TRBV20-1|-|TRBJ2-1|-
CSARVPAEGNEQFF
TGCAGTGCTAGAGTCCCAGCCGAGGGAAATGAGCAGTTCTTC
>TRBV18|-|TRBJ2-5|-
CTSSRNGRETQYF
TGTACCAGCTCACGTAACGGTAGGGAGACCCAGTACTTC
>TRBV20-1|many|TRBJ2-7|-
CSASGVSAYEQYF
TGCAGTGCTAGTGGGGTCAGTGCCTACGAGCAGTACTTC
>TRBV7-9|many|TRBJ2-2|-
CASSSKQGKNTGELFF
TGTGCCAGCAGCTCTAAACAGGGAAAGAACACCGGGGAGCTGTTTTTT
>TRBV7-6|many|TRBJ1-1|TRBD1
CASSLALSRGKTEAFF
TGTGCCAGCAGCTTGGCTTTGAGCAGGGGGAAGACTGAAGCTTTCTTT
>TRBV9|many|TRBJ1-6|-
CASRAPGTNSPLHF
TGTGCCAGCAGGGCCCCGGGAACTAATTCACCCCTCCACTTT
>TRBV20-1|many|TRBJ1-1|TRBD1
CSARDRRTGGTEAFF
TGCAGTGCTAGAGATCGAAGGACAGGGGGGACTGAAGCTTTCTTT
>TRBV9|many|TRBJ2-5|-
CASSSRGIGQETQYF
TGTGCCAGCAGCTCCCGCGGGATCGGGCAAGAGACCCAGTACTTC
>TRBV11-1|many|TRBJ2-7|TRBD1
CASSLETGDHYEQYF
TGTGCCAGCAGCTTAGAGACAGGGGACCATTACGAGCAGTACTTC
>TRBV13|few|TRBJ2-1|-
CASSLPLGGSYNEQFF
TGTGCCAGCAGCTTACCCTTAGGGGGCTCCTACAATGAGCAGTTCTTC
>TRBV12-3/TRBV12-4|many|TRBJ2-7|-
CASSFTGYIYEQYF
TGTGCCAGCAGTTTCACAGGGTACATTTACGAGCAGTACTTC
>TRBV20-1|few|TRBJ2-1|TRBD2
CSASASGRPSSYNEQFF
TGCAGTGCTAGCGCTAGCGGGAGGCCGAGCTCCTACAATGAGCAGTTCTTC